These 13 T cell receptor beta chains originate from one sample sequenced in a study of control samples from healthy donors and cancer patients. Sequenced by immunoSEQ multiplex PCR; TCRdb stores in-frame clones only, minus some. The data show 100,000 to 150,000 clones, with about nine tenths seen just once and approximately 2.2% held by the top ten. The source material was blood. The origin of the receptors is a woman between 50 and 59 years old in good health.

The chain's CDR3 is CSVESAGGETQYF. CDR3 nucleotides: TGCAGCGTTGAATCGGCAGGTGGGGAGACCCAGTACTTC. V usage is TRBV29-1 and J usage is TRBJ2-5; no definite D call. The CDR3 is 13 amino acids. CDR1 and CDR2 from the germline V gene are SQVTM and ANQGSEA. The V gene lost 2 bases and the J gene lost 5 bases, with 12 bases spanning the gap.

The V and J genes are TRBV19 and TRBJ1-4; the D is unclear. The length of the CDR3 is 16 residues. Germline CDR1 and CDR2: LNHDA and SQIVND (reference sequence). Between the trimmed V and J ends, which lost 5 bases and 8 bases, there was a span of 21 bases. The CDR3 DNA sequence: TGTGCCAGTAGTGGTCCCCCAGGTGGGGTATCCGAAAAACTGTTTTTT. This translates into CASSGPPGGVSEKLFF.

The CDR3 DNA follows: TGTGCCAGCAGTGAAGGACAGGGAGGGAATTCACCCCTCCACTTT. It yields the protein CASSEGQGGNSPLHF. The rearrangement links TRBV2 to TRBJ1-6; 7 bases line up with TRBD1. Trimming at V came to 1 base and at J to 7 bases, leaving 4 bases not matched to a gene. Germline CDR1 reads SNHLY; CDR2 reads FYNNEI. This CDR3 spans 15 amino acids.

In DNA form, the CDR3 reads TGCGCCAGCAGCCAAGATCGCGCGCCGGAGGTCTACGAGCAGTACTTC. This gives the protein CASSQDRAPEVYEQYF. This chain joins TRBV4-1 and TRBJ2-7; a weak D match, TRBD2 (5 bases). Trimming pared 0 bases from V and 3 bases from J, leaving 15 bases between. This CDR3 has 16 amino acids. In germline, CDR1 is MGHRA, CDR2 YSYEKL.

This CDR3 reads CASSPQGALNTQYF. The CDR3 bases are TGCGCCAGCAGCCCACAGGGGGCGCTTAATACGCAGTATTTT. The rearrangement links TRBV5-1 to TRBJ2-3, with 9 bases aligning to TRBD1. V shed 4 bases, J shed 7 bases, and the junction held 7 bases outside the gene matches. Germline CDR1 reads SGHRS; CDR2 reads YFSETQ. This CDR3 contains 14 residues.

The chain recombines TRBV30 with TRBJ1-1, with D possibly being TRBD1 (5 bases). Germline CDR1 reads GTSNPN; CDR2 reads SVGIG (reference sequence). There are 13 residues in the CDR3. V lost 4 bases, J lost 2 bases, and 11 bases lay in between. CDR3 residues: CAWKTGPNTEAFF. The CDR3 nucleotides read TGTGCCTGGAAAACAGGCCCAAACACTGAAGCTTTCTTT.

The rearrangement joins TRBV7-9 to TRBJ2-7; D assignment may be TRBD1 or TRBD2 (5 bases each). CDR1 is SEHNR and CDR2 is FQNEAQ in the germline V gene (reference sequence). This CDR3 is built from 17 residues. V was cut by 5 bases and J by 3 bases, with 23 bases left in between. The CDR3 DNA reads as TGTGCCAGCAGCCCGGAGGCCGTAGGGGTTGCGTTCTACGAGCAGTACTTC. The encoded protein is CASSPEAVGVAFYEQYF.

The V and J genes are TRBV30 and TRBJ2-1, with TRBD2 as a possible D gene (7 bases). CDR1 and CDR2 (germline): GTSNPN, SVGIG (reference sequence). This CDR3 has 16 residues. Between the trimmed V and J ends, which lost 2 bases and 5 bases, there was a span of 19 bases. The CDR3 DNA reads as TGTGCCTGGAGTATATTTAGGGGGGGGAACCACAATGAGCAGTTCTTC. It specifies CAWSIFRGGNHNEQFF.

The chain uses TRBV6-1 and TRBJ2-1, with 12 nucleotides matching TRBD2. Germline V gene sequence: CDR1 MNHNS, CDR2 SASEGT. The trim removed 2 bases at V and 2 bases at J, leaving 4 bases unmatched. This CDR3 comprises 17 residues. Here the CDR3 reads CASSERTSGTTYNEQFF. The CDR3 DNA is TGTGCCAGCAGTGAACGGACTAGCGGGACGACCTACAATGAGCAGTTCTTC.

The rearrangement joins TRBV19 to TRBJ1-5, with D tentatively TRBD1 (5 bases). CDR1 and CDR2 (germline): LNHDA, SQIVND (reference sequence). V was shortened by 5 bases and J by 4 bases, with 15 bases between the two germline ends. This CDR3 is built from 15 residues. DNA of the CDR3: TGTGCCAGTAGTCCCCTCGAAGGGGTAAATCAGCCCCAGCATTTT. The encoded protein is CASSPLEGVNQPQHF.

The chain recombines TRBV19 with TRBJ1-1; 7 nucleotides match TRBD1. The germline CDR1 and CDR2 sequences are LNHDA and SQIVND (reference sequence). Germline trimming cut 11 bases from V and 5 bases from J; bases unmatched to any gene: 11. This CDR3 is built from 13 residues. The DNA of the CDR3 is TGTGCCGGGGGGGACAGTTTGGGGACTGAAGCTTTCTTT. Encoded protein: CAGGDSLGTEAFF. The variable domain in full, completed from reference TRBV19 and TRBJ1-1, reads DGGITQSPKYLFRKEGQNVTLSCEQNLNHDAMYWYRQDPGQGLRLIYYSQIVNDFQKGDIAEGYSVSREKKESFPLTVTSAQKNPTAFYLCAGGDSLGTEAFFGQGTRLTVV.

This sequence joins TRBV19 and TRBJ2-4, with TRBD2 matching over 8 bases. V gave up 5 bases and J gave up 6 bases; unmatched junction bases: 6. Germline V gene lookup returns CDR1 LNHDA and CDR2 SQIVND (reference sequence). CDR3 length: 14 residues. The CDR3 loop is CASSAGLAGNIQYF. The CDR3 DNA reads as TGTGCCAGTAGTGCCGGACTAGCAGGAAACATTCAGTACTTC. The variable domain in full, completed from reference TRBV19 and TRBJ2-4, reads DGGITQSPKYLFRKEGQNVTLSCEQNLNHDAMYWYRQDPGQGLRLIYYSQIVNDFQKGDIAEGYSVSREKKESFPLTVTSAQKNPTAFYLCASSAGLAGNIQYFGAGTRLSVL.

The gene calls are TRBV19 and TRBJ1-5; no definite D call. Per germline, CDR1 LNHDA and CDR2 SQIVND (reference sequence). The CDR3 runs 14 residues. The ends were cut back, 3 bases at V and 2 bases at J, with 8 bases in the middle. The CDR3 protein is CASSMLGGNQPQHF. CDR3 DNA: TGTGCCAGTAGTATGCTGGGAGGCAATCAGCCCCAGCATTTT.